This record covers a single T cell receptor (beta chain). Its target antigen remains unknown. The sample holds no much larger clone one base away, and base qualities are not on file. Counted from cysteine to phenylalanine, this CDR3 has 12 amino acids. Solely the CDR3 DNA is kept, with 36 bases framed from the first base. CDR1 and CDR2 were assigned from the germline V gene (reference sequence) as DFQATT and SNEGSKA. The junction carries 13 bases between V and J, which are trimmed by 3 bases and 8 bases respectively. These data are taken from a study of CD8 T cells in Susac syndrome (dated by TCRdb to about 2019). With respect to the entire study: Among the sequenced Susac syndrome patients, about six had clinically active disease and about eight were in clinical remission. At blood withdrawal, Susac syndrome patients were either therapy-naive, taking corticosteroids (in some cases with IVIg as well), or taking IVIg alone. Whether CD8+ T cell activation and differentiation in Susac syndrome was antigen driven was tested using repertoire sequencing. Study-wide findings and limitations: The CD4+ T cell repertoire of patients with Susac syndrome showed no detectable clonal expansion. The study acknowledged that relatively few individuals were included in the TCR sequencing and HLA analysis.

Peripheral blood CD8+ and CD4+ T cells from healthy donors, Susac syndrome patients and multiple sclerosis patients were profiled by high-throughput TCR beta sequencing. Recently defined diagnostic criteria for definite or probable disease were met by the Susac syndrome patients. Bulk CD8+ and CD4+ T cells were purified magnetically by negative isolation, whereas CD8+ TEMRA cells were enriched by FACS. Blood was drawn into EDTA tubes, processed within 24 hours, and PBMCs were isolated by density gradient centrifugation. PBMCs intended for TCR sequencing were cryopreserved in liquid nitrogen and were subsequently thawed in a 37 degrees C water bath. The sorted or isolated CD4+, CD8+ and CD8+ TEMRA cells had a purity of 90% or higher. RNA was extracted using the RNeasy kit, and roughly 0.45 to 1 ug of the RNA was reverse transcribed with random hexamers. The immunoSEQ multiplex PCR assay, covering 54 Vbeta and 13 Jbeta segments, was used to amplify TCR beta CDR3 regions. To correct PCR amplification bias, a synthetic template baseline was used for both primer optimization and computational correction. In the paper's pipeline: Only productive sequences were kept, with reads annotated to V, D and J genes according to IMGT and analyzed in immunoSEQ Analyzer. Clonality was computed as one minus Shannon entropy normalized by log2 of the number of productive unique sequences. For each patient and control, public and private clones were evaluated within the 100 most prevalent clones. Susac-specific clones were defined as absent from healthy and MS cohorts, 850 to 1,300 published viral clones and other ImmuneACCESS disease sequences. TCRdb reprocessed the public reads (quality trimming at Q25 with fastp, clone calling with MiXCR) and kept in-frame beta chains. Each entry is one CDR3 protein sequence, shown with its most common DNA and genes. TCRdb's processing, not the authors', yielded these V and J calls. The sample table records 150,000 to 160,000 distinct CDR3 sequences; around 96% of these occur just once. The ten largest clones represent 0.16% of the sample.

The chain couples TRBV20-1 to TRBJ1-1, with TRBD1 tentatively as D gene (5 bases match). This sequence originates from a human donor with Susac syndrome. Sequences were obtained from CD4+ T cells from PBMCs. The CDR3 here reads CSASRLRDEAFF. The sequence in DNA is TGCAGTGCTAGCCGCTTAAGGGACGAAGCTTTCTTT.